This is a list of T cell receptor beta chains from one sample in a study of cytomegalovirus exposure and HLA in healthy donors. The repertoire was sequenced with immunoSEQ multiplex PCR; TCRdb's copy has only in-frame clones and lacks some. The sample has roughly 110,000 clones; approximately 80% are singletons. The sequenced sample consisted of PBMCs. The receptors were sampled from a female donor in good health and CMV-seronegative. The CDR3 runs from the conserved cysteine through the conserved F or W. A D gene is named only where the DNA matches it firmly. Rows may omit the clone size; those that give it use once, few, many or a size class.

CDR3 DNA	CDR3 protein	clone size	V gene	J gene	D gene
TGTGCCAGCAGCTTAGGTCCTAGAACCTACGAGCAGTACTTC	CASSLGPRTYEQYF	NA	TRBV7-2	TRBJ2-7	NA
TGTGCCAGCAGAGCGGACAGGGCCACCGGGGAGCTGTTTTTT	CASRADRATGELFF	NA	TRBV5-4	TRBJ2-2	TRBD1
TGTGCCTGGAAAACGGGTCTCTACCGCGGAGACACCATATATTTT	CAWKTGLYRGDTIYF	NA	TRBV30	TRBJ1-3	NA
TGCGCCAGCAGTAACGACGGGGGGACCTACAATGAGCAGTTCTTC	CASSNDGGTYNEQFF	NA	TRBV5-1	TRBJ2-1	TRBD2
TGTGCCAGCAGCCCAGGGGGGACATTGAGTCAGCCCCAGCATTTT	CASSPGGTLSQPQHF	once	TRBV7-8	TRBJ1-5	TRBD1
TGTGCCAGCAGAGACGCCGGGACAGGGTATGGCTACACCTTC	CASRDAGTGYGYTF	NA	TRBV6-5	TRBJ1-2	TRBD1
TGTGCCACAGCTGGAAACACCATATATTTT	CATAGNTIYF	NA	TRBV19	TRBJ1-3	NA
TGTGCCAGCAGCAACACGACCTCCTGGACAGGTCCAGGAACCTATAATTCACCCCTCCACTTT	CASSNTTSWTGPGTYNSPLHF	few	TRBV21-1	TRBJ1-6	NA
TGTGCCAGCAGGCGACAGGGGGCACTACTCAATCAGCCCCAGCATTTT	CASRRQGALLNQPQHF	NA	TRBV6-6	TRBJ1-5	TRBD1
TGTGCCAGCAGTTTCCAACTAGCGGGGCCAAATGAGCAGTACTTC	CASSFQLAGPNEQYF	NA	TRBV28	TRBJ2-7	TRBD2
TGTGCCAGCAGCTTCAATAGCTACGAGCAGTACTTC	CASSFNSYEQYF	NA	TRBV7-2	TRBJ2-7	NA
TGTGCCAGTAGTCGGGATCCTAGCTCCTACGAGCAGTACTTC	CASSRDPSSYEQYF	NA	TRBV19	TRBJ2-7	NA
TGTGCCATCAGCACAGTGTTTAGCACTGAAGCTTTCTTT	CAISTVFSTEAFF	NA	TRBV10-3	TRBJ1-1	NA
TGTGCCAGCAGCGTAGTTGGACAGGAGAACACCGGGGAGCTGTTTTTT	CASSVVGQENTGELFF	NA	TRBV9	TRBJ2-2	TRBD1
TGTGCCATGGGGGGACTAGCCGGCACCGGGGAGCTGTTTTTT	CAMGGLAGTGELFF	NA	TRBV10-3	TRBJ2-2	TRBD2
TGTGCTAGTGGTTTGCCTCCGACAGGCAACTATGGCTACACCTTC	CASGLPPTGNYGYTF	NA	TRBV12-5	TRBJ1-2	NA
TGTGCCAGCAGCACGTCCTCTAGCGGGGGTCGAGGAGAGACCCAGTACTTC	CASSTSSSGGRGETQYF	NA	TRBV5-4	TRBJ2-5	TRBD2
TGTGCCAGTGGTGGTTCGGGAGCTAACTATGGCTACACCTTC	CASGGSGANYGYTF	NA	TRBV19	TRBJ1-2	NA
TGCGCCAGCAGCTTGGGACAGGAACCCTACGAGCAGTACTTC	CASSLGQEPYEQYF	NA	TRBV5-1	TRBJ2-7	NA
TGCAGCGTGGACCTGAGGCGGCTCTCCAGGGATGGCTACACCTTC	CSVDLRRLSRDGYTF	NA	TRBV29-1	TRBJ1-2	NA
TGCGCCAGCCTCGGGTCTTCTTCAACCTATAATTCACCCCTCCACTTT	CASLGSSSTYNSPLHF	NA	TRBV10-2	TRBJ1-6	NA
TGTGCCAGCAGCGTAGAAACTGCCCCCGAAAACACCATATATTTT	CASSVETAPENTIYF	NA	TRBV9	TRBJ1-3	NA
TGTGCCAGCAGCCCGGCAGGGGGGGAGACCCAGTACTTC	CASSPAGGETQYF	NA	TRBV5-4	TRBJ2-5	NA
TGCGCCAGCAGCTTGGCTGAAGATGGCTGCACCTTC	CASSLAEDGCTF	once	TRBV5-1	TRBJ1-2	NA
TGTGCCAGCAGGCCCAGGACAGGCTCGGTGAATGAAAAACTGTTTTTT	CASRPRTGSVNEKLFF	NA	TRBV2	TRBJ1-4	TRBD1
TGCAGTGCTGGAAACTTCGGGGGCTACACCTTC	CSAGNFGGYTF	NA	TRBV20-1	TRBJ1-2	NA
TGTGCCAGCAGCCCAGGGACTAACAATGAGCAGTTCTTC	CASSPGTNNEQFF	NA	TRBV6-1	TRBJ2-1	TRBD2
TGCGCCAGCAGTCGCAGCGGGGGTCAAGAGACCCAGTACTTC	CASSRSGGQETQYF	NA	TRBV5-1	TRBJ2-5	TRBD2
TGTGCCAGTATAGAAGCAGGGGGCAGAACTGAAGCTTTCTTT	CASIEAGGRTEAFF	few	TRBV5-6	TRBJ1-1	TRBD1
TGTGCCAGCAGTCCCACAGGGAGCTCCTATAATTCCCCCCTCCACTTT	CASSPTGSSYNSPLHF	NA	TRBV2	TRBJ1-6	NA
TGTGCCAGCAGTCTACACACCGGGACAGCGAACACTGAAGCTTTCTTT	CASSLHTGTANTEAFF	NA	TRBV7-9	TRBJ1-1	TRBD1
TGTGCCTGGAGTGTCGGGGGATCCTACGAGCAGTACTTC	CAWSVGGSYEQYF	NA	TRBV30	TRBJ2-7	NA
TGTGCCAGCAGCGTAGCAGGGGACGCTGAAGCTTTCTTT	CASSVAGDAEAFF	few	TRBV9	TRBJ1-1	NA
TGTGCCATCGCAGGGTCTGGAAACACCATATATTTT	CAIAGSGNTIYF	NA	TRBV10-3	TRBJ1-3	NA
TGTGCCAGCAGCCTATATACTAGCGGTGAGCAGTTCTTC	CASSLYTSGEQFF	NA	TRBV7-6	TRBJ2-1	TRBD2
TGTGCCAGCAGTTACCTTCGGACTAGCCTCGAGCAGTACTTC	CASSYLRTSLEQYF	NA	TRBV6-5	TRBJ2-7	TRBD2
TGTGCCAGCAGCGATGGGCACAGAGATACGCAGTATTTT	CASSDGHRDTQYF	NA	TRBV11-2	TRBJ2-3	NA
TGTGCCAGCGCCGGGACAGGGCTGCAGCCCCAGCATTTT	CASAGTGLQPQHF	NA	TRBV6-1	TRBJ1-5	TRBD1
TGTGCCATCAGGGGACAGGGCTACGAGCAGTACTTC	CAIRGQGYEQYF	NA	TRBV10-3	TRBJ2-7	TRBD1
TGCGCCAGCACGGGACAGGGCACAGATACGCAGTATTTT	CASTGQGTDTQYF	few	TRBV5-1	TRBJ2-3	TRBD1